This T cell receptor beta chain was documented in a study of blood T cell repertoires in COVID-19. Looking at the study overall: Donors in the United States, Italy and Spain gave samples during acute or convalescent COVID-19. Sources were T cells, B-cell-depleted T cells, or PBMCs; the material itself was cDNA or gDNA.

Original analysis: Cell counts per sample came from amplifying reference gene primers. Repertoires were generated with immunoSEQ multiplex PCR, while TCRdb's copy carries only in-frame clones and drops some. V and J calls and clone size come straight from that table; D and trimming were deduced from the DNA. The sample has approximately 200,000 clones; around 82% are singletons. Germline lookup yields CDR1 SGDLS and CDR2 YYNGEE. V dropped 0 bases and J dropped 0 bases, with 16 bases sitting between them. This CDR3 comprises 18 residues. The sequencing input was peripheral blood. The chain combines TRBV9 with TRBJ1-3, with D perhaps TRBD1 (5 bases). The TCR originated in a woman between 55 and 75 years old with acute or convalescent COVID-19. For the CDR3, the DNA is TGTGCCAGCAGCGTAGATCCTGTGACAGCGTTCTCTGGAAACACCATATATTTT. It specifies CASSVDPVTAFSGNTIYF.